This entry concerns a single T cell receptor beta chain. The specificity of this receptor is unknown. Base qualities are missing; no much larger clone stands one base away. The sample originates from a study of Ad26.COV2.S vaccination and SARS-CoV-2 variants (dated by TCRdb to the early 2020s). Background on the whole study: Donors in the vaccine arm were drawn from COV1001, a phase I-IIa trial of Ad26.COV2.S in healthy adults that was multicentre, randomized, double-blind and placebo-controlled. Participants in the trial were split at random into five groups of five each, receiving low-dose or high-dose Ad26.COV2.S once or twice, or else placebo on both occasions. A total of around 32 samples were included in the TCR-sequenced set, comprising 19 Ad26.COV2.S vaccine recipients, 5 placebo recipients and 8 SARS-CoV-2 convalescent individuals. Investigators did not know the trial group allocation while performing experiments and assessing outcomes. Dosing of Ad26.COV2.S was intramuscular, at either 5x10^10 or 1x10^11 viral particles, delivered as one shot or as two shots spaced 56 days apart. The specificity and breadth of SARS-CoV-2-reactive T cell receptors after Ad26.COV2.S vaccination were assessed by TCRbeta repertoire sequencing.

TCRbeta CDR3 regions were sequenced with the immunoSEQ Assay. After extraction, genomic DNA underwent amplification by bias-controlled multiplex PCR, followed by high-throughput sequencing. On the authors' methods: To quantify the absolute abundance of every unique TCRbeta CDR3 region, sequences were collapsed and filtered. T cell fraction was estimated by normalizing TCRbeta template counts to usable DNA, with usable DNA measured through amplification of reference genes found in all nucleated cells. Repertoire TCRs were annotated as SARS-CoV-2-specific by exact matching of V gene, CDR3 amino acid sequence and J gene to a known reactive TCR set. The reference SARS-CoV-2 TCR set was derived from MIRA and filtered for enrichment in COVID-19-positive ImmuneCODE repertoires, a step that removed public or cross-reactive TCRs. Drawing on the MIRA antigens, annotated TCRs were analysed further at the level of specific ORF or position within ORF. Breadth was defined as the number of annotated unique rearrangements divided by the total number of unique productive rearrangements, and depth was defined as the summed frequency of the annotated unique rearrangements. Two-sided Wilcoxon rank-sum tests were applied when comparing TCR breadth between groups. In its TCRdb copy, this immuneACCESS table keeps in-frame sequences only and misses some clones. Where compared with another copy, unresolved V genes explain less than half of these, and the others have no known cause. V, J and clone size are those of that table, while D and trimming were read from the DNA. The sample data list roughly 460,000 clones, and 70% to 90% of these were observed just once. The leading ten clones occupy 1.5% to 2% of the sample.

Relative to germline, V is 5 bases shorter and J is 4 bases shorter, with 12 bases between their ends. The CDR3 sequence holds 13 residues, the cysteine and phenylalanine included. Only CDR3 DNA is held: 39 bases, read in frame from base 1. CDR1 SGHVS and CDR2 FNYEAQ are derived from the germline V gene. Explained via the paper, the treatment or condition label denotes: approximately 18 received Ad26.COV2.S at low or high dose, single or two shots; about 5 received placebo; per-sample allocation not given. For vaccine and placebo recipients, the sequenced repertoires came from samples collected on day 63 after the first injection. In Cohort 1b, about 25 adults aged 18-55 years were enrolled at a single site in Boston, USA, between 29 July and 7 August 2020. As a vaccine, Ad26.COV2.S was a replication-incompetent adenovirus type 26 vector that expressed a prefusion-stabilized SARS-CoV-2 spike protein derived from the original Wuhan strain.

Overall study results and their limits: Spike-specific TCR breadth was higher in Ad26.COV2.S recipients than in placebo recipients (P = 0.0014). After vaccination, substantial breadth of spike-specific CD8+ and CD4+ T cell responses was reported. The authors noted that the TCR breadth and depth analyses may have underestimated total T cell responses. The study was not powered to compare responses between vaccine doses or regimens. Vaccine and placebo recipients had similar non-spike TCR breadth, a finding consistent with the vaccine containing only spike.

This sequence originates from a person between 18 and 59 years old who received the Ad26.COV2.S COVID-19 vaccine or a placebo. The rearrangement joined TRBV7-6 to TRBJ2-7; the D gene is perhaps TRBD2, on 6 matching bases. The input for sequencing was peripheral blood, taken in a trial of Ad26.COV2.S vaccine versus placebo. The bases read TGTGCCAGCAGCGCGGGGACCGGTTACGAGCAGTACTTC. This translates into CASSAGTGYEQYF.